Each of the 32 T cell receptor beta chains below was sequenced from the same sample in a study of vaccination and CD4 T cells after COVID-19 (dated by TCRdb to between 2021 and 2023). Antigen specificity for these receptors is unknown. In light of the paper, this sample's treatment or condition label describes: approximately 9-day PBMC culture with coronavirus spike peptide pools or control peptides (ViraFEST assay). Libraries were prepared through PCR. For sequencing, an Illumina iSeq 100 was employed. DNA from cultured CD4+ T cells was subjected to TCR sequencing with the Oncomine TCR Beta short-read assay at the Johns Hopkins FTIC core. The public sequencing data were trimmed at Q25 with fastp and processed into clonotypes with MiXCR by TCRdb, which kept only in-frame beta chains. Rows are combined by CDR3 protein, so each entry shows the most common genes and DNA. Across this sample there are nearly 5,000 distinct CDR3 sequences, with roughly 47% seen only once. The top ten constitute roughly 40% of the sample.

This material consisted of CD4+ T cells from blood, cultured in vitro, taken after SARS-CoV-2 vaccination. These receptors were obtained from a human donor who had recovered from COVID-19.

The V call is TRBV7-2, the J call TRBJ2-1; tentative D call: TRBD1 (6 bases). Near its end, the DNA agrees better with TRBJ2-7, so the J call may be wrong. Germline assignment: CDR1 SGHTA and CDR2 FQGNSA. This CDR3 has 16 residues. CDR3 sequence (DNA): TGTGCCAGCAGCCCCGGACAGCCAAGGAACTTATACGAGCAGTACTTC. Translation: CASSPGQPRNLYEQYF.

A few counts support this clonotype. V gene TRBV19 combines with J gene TRBJ1-5; D is unclear. Germline V CDR1 and CDR2: LNHDA, SQIVND (reference sequence). Trimming stripped 3 bases from V and 6 bases from J, with 12 bases between. The CDR3 loop spans 14 amino acids. For the CDR3, the DNA is TGTGCCAGTAGTATTAGCGATGCACGTCAGCCCCAGCATTTT. As protein: CASSISDARQPQHF.

CDR3 sequence reads: CASSSPRGVTGELFF. The CDR3 DNA sequence: TGTGCCAGCAGCTCCCCCAGGGGTGTAACCGGGGAGCTGTTTTTT. The chain is built from TRBV11-3 and TRBJ2-2, with D possibly TRBD1 on 6 matching bases. The V gene lost 4 bases and the J gene lost 5 bases, with 14 bases spanning the gap. The germline gives CDR1 SGHNT, CDR2 YENEEA. CDR3 size: 15 residues. Using reference TRBV11-3 and TRBJ2-2 for the parts outside the CDR3, the full variable domain is EAGVVQSPRYKIIEKKQPVAFWCNPISGHNTLYWYLQNLGQGPELLIRYENEEAVDDSQLPKDRFSAERLKGVDSTLKIQPAELGDSAVYLCASSSPRGVTGELFFGEGSRLTVL.

This chain joins TRBV4-1 and TRBJ1-2; D may be TRBD1 (6 bases). CDR1 is MGHRA, CDR2 YSYEKL, per germline. V was shortened by 3 bases and J by 2 bases, with 13 bases between the two germline ends. This CDR3 comprises 15 residues. CDR3 in DNA: TGCGCCAGCAGCCACCCCCTGACAGGAAACTATGGCTACACCTTC. Encoded protein: CASSHPLTGNYGYTF.

The chain uses TRBV5-4 and TRBJ2-3, with unresolved D. Germline-derived CDR1 and CDR2 are SGHNT and YYREEE (reference sequence). This CDR3 region has 12 residues. V lost 4 bases and J 5 bases, leaving 8 bases between the germline ends. The CDR3 nucleotides read TGTGCCAGCAGCCGGCAACTAGATACGCAGTATTTT. As protein: CASSRQLDTQYF. Full variable domain (rest looked up from reference TRBV5-4 and TRBJ2-3): ETGVTQSPTHLIKTRGQQVTLRCSSQSGHNTVSWYQQALGQGPQFIFQYYREEENGRGNFPPRFSGLQFPNYSSELNVNALELDDSALYLCASSRQLDTQYFGPGTRLTVL.

This sequence joins TRBV6-5 and TRBJ2-2; D is perhaps TRBD2 (6 bases). CDR1 is MNHEY, CDR2 SVGAGI, per germline. This CDR3 has 16 amino acids. V lost 2 bases and J 4 bases, leaving 14 bases between the germline ends. In nucleotides, the CDR3 is TGTGCCAGCAGTTACCGGGGCGGGAAGGGCACCGGGGAGCTGTTTTTT. Amino acid sequence: CASSYRGGKGTGELFF.

This clonotype was seen more than once but under ten times. CDR3 sequence (DNA): TGTGCCAGCAGCCCCATGGGGGCGAGTAGCAATCAGCCCCAGCATTTT. Translated: CASSPMGASSNQPQHF. The rearrangement links TRBV4-2 to TRBJ1-5; the D gene is possibly TRBD1 (6 bases). V was cut by 4 bases and J by 0 bases, with 13 bases left in between. The CDR3 extends over 16 amino acids. The germline gives CDR1 LGHNA, CDR2 YNFKEQ.

This sequence joins TRBV6-1 and TRBJ2-1; 8 bases fit TRBD2. The CDR3 sequence is 19 residues long. The germline gives CDR1 MNHNS, CDR2 SASEGT. With 8 bases clipped from V and 3 bases from J, the junction kept 21 bases outside the gene matches. The DNA for the CDR3 is TGTGCCAGCTGTACCCTCGGAGGGGGGAGCGGGAGTATCTACAATGAGCAGTTCTTC. Translating gives CASCTLGGGSGSIYNEQFF.

In the case of this clonotype: A junction boundary mismatches the germline segment, possibly from a read error. The chain combines TRBV27 with TRBJ2-7; 11 nucleotides align to TRBD1. Germline CDR1 is MNHEY and CDR2 is SMNVEV (reference sequence). The CDR3 runs 14 residues. CDR3 in amino acids: CASTRTGGSHEQYF. DNA of the CDR3: TGTGCCAGCACTAGGACAGGGGGCTCCCACGAGCAGTACTTC.

This clonotype occurred a few times. The CDR3 sequence is CASTRGGASGAYEQYF. Here the CDR3 DNA reads TGTGCCAGCACCCGCGGTGGGGCTAGCGGAGCCTACGAGCAGTACTTC. The chain combines TRBV7-2 with TRBJ2-7; 7 nucleotides match TRBD2. The trim removed 7 bases at V and 2 bases at J, leaving 14 bases unmatched. Germline V gene lookup returns CDR1 SGHTA and CDR2 FQGNSA. This CDR3 is built from 16 residues.

The CDR3 DNA is TGTGCCAGCTCGGCACAGAACCAAGAGACCCAGTACTTC. Translating gives CASSAQNQETQYF. The chain has TRBV6-1 and TRBJ2-5, with no clear D. The V gene's germline CDR1 is MNHNS and CDR2 SASEGT. With 8 bases removed from V and 0 bases from J, the gap between germline ends came to 10 bases. This CDR3 is built from 13 residues.

There are a few counts of this clonotype. The chain employs TRBV20-1 and TRBJ2-4, with D perhaps TRBD2 (6 bases). CDR1 DFQATT and CDR2 SNEGSKA come from the germline V gene (reference sequence). The CDR3 contains 14 residues. The V end lost 0 bases, the J end lost 8 bases, and 14 bases lay between the germline ends. CDR3 residues: CSARDPRGEDIQYF. CDR3 in DNA: TGCAGTGCTAGAGACCCGCGAGGGGAGGACATTCAGTACTTC.

The chain recombines TRBV28 with TRBJ2-7; D unresolved. The CDR3 totals 12 residues. Trimming cost V 1 base and J 5 bases, with 6 bases left between them. The V gene's germline CDR1 is MDHEN and CDR2 SYDVKM. The CDR3 DNA sequence: TGTGCCAGCAGTTTATCCAGGAACGAGCAGTACTTC. The encoded protein is CASSLSRNEQYF.

This chain links TRBV5-4 with TRBJ1-2, with TRBD1 as a possible D gene (5 bases). Germline V lookup: CDR1 SGHNT, CDR2 YYREEE (reference sequence). Trimming removed 3 bases at V and 8 bases at J, with 17 bases between. This CDR3 spans 14 amino acids. CDR3 DNA: TGTGCCAGCAGCTCCCTCAGGTCCGGGGCGGGCTACACCTTC. The encoded protein is CASSSLRSGAGYTF.

This clonotype was observed a few times. This chain links TRBV21-1 with TRBJ1-2; TRBD1 reflects the table's D call only, with no check against the DNA. TRBV21-1 is listed as a pseudogene. The CDR3 has 14 amino acids. The CDR3 nucleotides read TGTGCCCCGGTGGCAGGGTGGGAAAGCTATGGCTACACCTTC. Residues: CAPVAGWESYGYTF.

V usage is TRBV11-3 and J usage is TRBJ2-5, with D perhaps TRBD1 (6 bases). The CDR3 has 13 residues. Germline V gene data show CDR1 as SGHNT and CDR2 as YENEEA. Trimming removed 7 bases from V and 4 bases from J, with 13 bases in between. CDR3 residues: CASTDRLGETQYF. DNA of the CDR3: TGTGCCAGCACCGACAGGTTAGGAGAGACCCAGTACTTC.

The gene calls are TRBV6-1 and TRBJ2-1; 9 nucleotides agree with TRBD1. Trimming cost V 4 bases and J 0 bases; bases outside gene matches: 1. The CDR3 consists of 15 residues. Germline assignment: CDR1 MNHNS and CDR2 SASEGT. This CDR3 reads CASSADRGSYNEQFF. In nucleotides, the CDR3 is TGTGCCAGCAGTGCGGACAGGGGCTCCTACAATGAGCAGTTCTTC.

This clonotype was seen more than once but under ten times. The rearrangement joins TRBV19 to TRBJ1-1; no definite D call. V was cut by 5 bases and J by 1 base, with 5 bases left in between. The CDR3 totals 12 residues. Germline assignment: CDR1 LNHDA and CDR2 SQIVND (reference sequence). DNA for the CDR3: TGTGCCAGTAGTCATCCGAACACTGAAGCTTTCTTT. As protein: CASSHPNTEAFF.

The V and J genes are TRBV19 and TRBJ2-1; TRBD2 matches at 11 bases. CDR1 is LNHDA and CDR2 is SQIVND in the germline V gene (reference sequence). The CDR3 length is 15 residues. The V and J ends lost 10 bases and 4 bases, in that order; junction bases with no gene match: 9. CDR3 sequence reads: CATRLAGSLYNEQFF. DNA for the CDR3: TGTGCCACCAGACTAGCGGGGTCCCTTTACAATGAGCAGTTCTTC.

The gene calls are TRBV19 and TRBJ1-1, with D possibly being TRBD1 (6 bases). In germline, CDR1 is LNHDA, CDR2 SQIVND (reference sequence). The CDR3 runs to 15 residues. V was shortened by 3 bases and J by 5 bases, with 16 bases between the two germline ends. In DNA form, the CDR3 reads TGTGCCAGTAGTATCAGGGCGGGGGCGGCGACTGAAGCTTTCTTT. It yields the protein CASSIRAGAATEAFF.

This clonotype showed up just once. The chain uses TRBV4-3 and TRBJ2-1; 14 nucleotides match TRBD2. In germline, CDR1 is LGHNA, CDR2 YSLEER. This CDR3 comprises 16 residues. V lost 1 base, J lost 7 bases, and 3 bases stayed unmatched. The CDR3 nucleotides are TGCGCCAGCAGCCAAGGACTAGCGGGGGGGACAAATGAGCAGTTCTTC. Protein sequence: CASSQGLAGGTNEQFF.

The chain combines TRBV6-1 with TRBJ1-6; tentatively, D is TRBD1 (5 bases). The CDR3 extends over 16 amino acids. Germline assignment: CDR1 MNHNS and CDR2 SASEGT. V dropped 8 bases and J dropped 7 bases, with 21 bases sitting between them. The CDR3: CASSDLGPLRNSPLHF. In DNA, the CDR3 is TGTGCCAGCTCCGACTTGGGACCGCTGAGGAATTCACCCCTCCACTTT.

This rearrangement joins TRBV20-1 to TRBJ1-5; D unclear. The CDR3 loop spans 16 amino acids. Trimming shortened V by 3 bases and J by 0 bases, and 15 bases separated the two germline ends. Germline lookup yields CDR1 DFQATT and CDR2 SNEGSKA (reference sequence). CDR3 residues: CSARTSGAYSNQPQHF. The CDR3 DNA follows: TGCAGTGCTAGGACCTCGGGCGCTTATAGCAATCAGCCCCAGCATTTT.

The J gene is TRBJ2-2, the V gene TRBV11-2; D may be TRBD1 or TRBD2 (5 bases each). The CDR3 covers 13 residues. Trimming removed 2 bases at V and 7 bases at J, with 8 bases between. Germline V gene data show CDR1 as SGHAT and CDR2 as FQNNGV. This chain's CDR3 is CASSLRGVGELFF. CDR3 nucleotide sequence: TGTGCCAGCAGCTTAAGGGGAGTCGGGGAGCTGTTTTTT.

The V gene is TRBV10-3, the J gene TRBJ1-2, with TRBD1 matching over 7 bases. The CDR3 totals 14 residues. V lost 5 bases and J lost 0; bases outside the gene matches: 3. CDR1 is ENHRY, CDR2 SYGVKD, per germline. The CDR3 sequence is CAISTGVPNYGYTF. DNA for the CDR3: TGTGCCATCAGTACAGGGGTACCTAACTATGGCTACACCTTC.

The chain combines TRBV6-5 with TRBJ1-6, with no clear D. The ends were cut back, 4 bases at V and 7 bases at J, with 8 bases in the middle. CDR3 length: 13 residues. The germline V gene encodes CDR1 MNHEY and CDR2 SVGAGI. CDR3 in amino acids: CASSSVDNSPLHF. DNA of the CDR3: TGTGCCAGCAGTTCCGTGGACAATTCACCCCTCCACTTT.

Only a few counts were recorded for this clonotype. The V and J genes are TRBV4-2 and TRBJ1-5; perhaps TRBD1 as D (6 bases). The CDR3 sequence is 14 residues long. V was trimmed by 1 base and J by 4 bases, leaving 8 bases between them. CDR1 LGHNA and CDR2 YNFKEQ come from the germline V gene. CDR3 nucleotides: TGTGCCAGCAGCCAAGGGACAGAAAATCAGCCCCAGCATTTT. Protein: CASSQGTENQPQHF.

The J gene is TRBJ2-1, the V gene TRBV20-1; tentatively, D is TRBD2 (5 bases). Between the trimmed V and J ends, which lost 5 bases and 6 bases, there was a span of 20 bases. The CDR3 length is 15 residues. Germline V gives CDR1 DFQATT, CDR2 SNEGSKA (reference sequence). The CDR3, as DNA: TGCAGTGCTCACCGTCGAGCGGAGATAGGCAATGAGCAGTTCTTC. Its translation is CSAHRRAEIGNEQFF.

The gene calls are TRBV27 and TRBJ1-2; tentatively, D is TRBD1 (5 bases). V gave up 6 bases and J gave up 4 bases, with 18 bases separating them. Germline V lookup: CDR1 MNHEY, CDR2 SMNVEV (reference sequence). This CDR3 has 15 amino acids. The DNA of the CDR3 is TGTGCCAGCAGCCTTGAACCGGGACGGGGCTATGGCTACACCTTC. It is translated as CASSLEPGRGYGYTF.

The V call is TRBV5-6, the J call TRBJ2-5; 7 bases are shared with TRBD1. The CDR3 runs 15 residues. Germline V gene data show CDR1 as SGHDT and CDR2 as YYEEEE. J was trimmed by 5 bases and V by 0 bases; bases with no gene match: 7. In nucleotides, the CDR3 is TGTGCCAGCAGCTTGGGGAGACAGGGTGGGGAGACCCAGTACTTC. Its protein is CASSLGRQGGETQYF.

This clonotype was seen a single time. This chain connects TRBV11-2 to TRBJ2-7; D is unresolved. Germline loops: CDR1 SGHAT, CDR2 FQNNGV. Trimming took 0 bases from V and 2 from J, leaving 17 bases between them. The CDR3 covers 17 residues. The CDR3 DNA reads TGTGCCAGCAGCTTAGATTACTACTCGGCGGAAACCTACGAGCAGTACTTC. It specifies CASSLDYYSAETYEQYF. Full variable domain (remainder filled in from reference TRBV11-2 and TRBJ2-7): EAGVAQSPRYKIIEKRQSVAFWCNPISGHATLYWYQQILGQGPKLLIQFQNNGVVDDSQLPKDRFSAERLKGVDSTLKIQPAKLEDSAVYLCASSLDYYSAETYEQYFGPGTRLTVT.

V is TRBV7-3 and J is TRBJ1-2; D unclear. The V end was cut by 5 bases, the J end by 8 bases, with 18 bases between. This CDR3 comprises 14 residues. Per germline, CDR1 SGHTA and CDR2 FQGTGA. The CDR3 sequence is CASSRGISTDGYTF. Here the CDR3 DNA reads TGTGCCAGCAGCCGAGGGATATCGACGGACGGCTACACCTTC.